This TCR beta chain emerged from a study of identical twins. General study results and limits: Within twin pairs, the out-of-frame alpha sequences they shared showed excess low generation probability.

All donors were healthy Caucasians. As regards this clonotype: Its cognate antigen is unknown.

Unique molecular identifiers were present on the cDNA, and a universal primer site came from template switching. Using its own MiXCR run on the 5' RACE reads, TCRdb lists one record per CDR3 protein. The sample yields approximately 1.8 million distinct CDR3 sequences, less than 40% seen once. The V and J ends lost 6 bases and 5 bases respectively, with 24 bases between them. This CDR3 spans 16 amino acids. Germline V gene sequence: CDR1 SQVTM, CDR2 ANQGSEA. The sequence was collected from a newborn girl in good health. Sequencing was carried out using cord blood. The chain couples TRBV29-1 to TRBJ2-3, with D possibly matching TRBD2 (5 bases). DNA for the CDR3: TGCAGCGTAAACTTGTATGGGCCAGGACGGGGAGATACGCAGTATTTT. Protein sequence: CSVNLYGPGRGDTQYF.